A selection of T cell receptor beta chains follows, all from one sample in a study of radiotherapy plus CTLA-4 blockade in lung cancer. Sequenced by immunoSEQ multiplex PCR; TCRdb stores in-frame clones only, minus some. The sample has some 120,000 clones, about 80% seen once. The specimen was peripheral blood, collected from a patient treated with radiotherapy plus ipilimumab. The receptors come from a human donor with non-small cell lung cancer that progressed on radiotherapy plus ipilimumab. Some clones in this sample may be carry-over from other donors' samples. CDR3s include the opening cysteine and the closing phenylalanine or tryptophan. A D gene is named only where the DNA matches it firmly. Part of the rows lack a size; the others show once, few, many or a class for expanded clones.

>.|.|14|TRBV7-2|TRBJ1-1
TGTGCCAGCAGCTTATACAGGGTGAACACTGAAGCTTTCTTT
CASSLYRVNTEAFF
>.|.|14|TRBV15|TRBJ1-6
TGTGCCACCAGCAGAGGGGGGACAAATTCACCCCTCCACTTT
CATSRGGTNSPLHF
>TRBD1|.|14|TRBV11-2|TRBJ2-7
TGTGCCAGCAGCCTGCTGGACAGGGTGTACGAGCAGTACTTC
CASSLLDRVYEQYF
>.|.|13|TRBV6-5|TRBJ2-7
TGTGCCAGCACCAAAAGGGGCGGCTACGAGCAGTACTTC
CASTKRGGYEQYF
>.|.|15|TRBV7-2|TRBJ1-2
TGTGCCAGCAGCTTTGTGGCACCACGGAGAGGTGGCTACACCTTC
CASSFVAPRRGGYTF
>.|.|15|TRBV2|TRBJ1-4
TGTGCCAGCAGTCCGGGGGCGGCACCTAATGAAAAACTGTTTTTT
CASSPGAAPNEKLFF
>.|.|17|TRBV27|TRBJ1-4
TGTGCCAGCAGCCGAGGGGGGTACAGTGATTTTAATGAAAAACTGTTTTTT
CASSRGGYSDFNEKLFF
>TRBD2|few|16|TRBV11-1|TRBJ2-3
TGTGCCAGCAGCTACAGCGGGGGGGCATGGACAGATACGCAGTATTTT
CASSYSGGAWTDTQYF
>TRBD1|.|17|TRBV6-4|TRBJ2-7
TGTGCCAGCTTAGCCCTGTTGGTCGGACAGGGTTCCTACGAGCAGTACTTC
CASLALLVGQGSYEQYF
>TRBD2|.|19|TRBV4-1|TRBJ2-7
TGCGCCAGCAGCCAAGGAGGAAAAGGGGAGGGTACATTGCACGGCGAGCAGTACTTC
CASSQGGKGEGTLHGEQYF
>.|.|14|TRBV6-5|TRBJ1-1
TGTGCCAGCAGTTACATCGGGGATTGGGGTGAAGCTTTCTTT
CASSYIGDWGEAFF